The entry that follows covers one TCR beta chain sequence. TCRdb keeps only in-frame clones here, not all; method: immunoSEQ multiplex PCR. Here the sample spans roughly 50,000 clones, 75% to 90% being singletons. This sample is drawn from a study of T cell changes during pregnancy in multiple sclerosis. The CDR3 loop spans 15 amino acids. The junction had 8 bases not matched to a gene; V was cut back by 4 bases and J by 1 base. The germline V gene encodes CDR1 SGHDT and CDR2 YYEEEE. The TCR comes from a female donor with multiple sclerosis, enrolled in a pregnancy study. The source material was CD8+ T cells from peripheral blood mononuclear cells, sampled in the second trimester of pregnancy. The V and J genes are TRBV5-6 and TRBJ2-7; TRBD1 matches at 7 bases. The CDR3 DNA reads TGTGCCAGCAGCCCCGGACAGGTAAAGTCCTACGAGCAGTACTTC. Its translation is CASSPGQVKSYEQYF. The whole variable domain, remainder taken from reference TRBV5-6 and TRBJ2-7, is DAGVTQSPTHLIKTRGQQVTLRCSPKSGHDTVSWYQQALGQGPQFIFQYYEEEERQRGNFPDRFSGHQFPNYSSELNVNALLLGDSALYLCASSPGQVKSYEQYFGPGTRLTVT.